Presented here are 11 T cell receptor beta chains from one specimen sequenced in a study of cytomegalovirus exposure and HLA in healthy donors. Amplification used 60 Vbeta primers and 13 Jbeta primers. Method: immunoSEQ multiplex PCR; TCRdb's copy keeps in-frame clones and lacks some. The profile shows roughly 200,000 clones, over 75% of them singletons. Sequencing input: PBMCs. Receptors were obtained from a woman between 45 and 60 years old in good health and CMV-seronegative.

This chain joins TRBV6-6 and TRBJ2-3, with D unclear. This CDR3 contains 12 residues. Germline CDR1 reads MNHNY; CDR2 reads SVGAGI (reference sequence). The V and J ends lost 6 bases and 4 bases respectively, with 8 bases between them. CDR3 sequence: CASSLAADTQYF. CDR3 coding DNA: TGTGCCAGCAGCTTAGCCGCAGATACGCAGTATTTT.

This chain links TRBV10-2 with TRBJ1-1; 8 bases map to TRBD1. The germline V gene has CDR1 WSHSY and CDR2 SAAADI. This CDR3 contains 12 residues. J lost 4 bases, V lost 8 bases, and 3 bases had no gene match. The CDR3 DNA follows: TGCGCCAGCCTCGACAGGGGCACTGAAGCTTTCTTT. Translating it yields CASLDRGTEAFF.

In its sample, this clone was seen once. The gene calls are TRBV27 and TRBJ1-1; the D gene is possibly TRBD1 (5 bases). This CDR3 contains 14 residues. V shed 6 bases and J shed 4 bases, with 15 bases lying between them. Germline-derived CDR1 and CDR2 are MNHEY and SMNVEV (reference sequence). The CDR3 region has the DNA TGTGCCAGCAGCCGCGGGGGAGTTATCACTGAAGCTTTCTTT. It codes for CASSRGGVITEAFF.

This chain connects TRBV28 to TRBJ2-5, with TRBD2 matching over 7 bases. This CDR3 region has 12 residues. V gave up 6 bases and J gave up 6 bases; unmatched junction bases: 4. CDR1 is MDHEN, CDR2 SYDVKM, per germline. CDR3 in DNA: TGTGCCAGCAGATCCGGGACTAAGACCCAGTACTTC. It specifies CASRSGTKTQYF.

There are a few counts of this clone. V usage is TRBV2 and J usage is TRBJ2-2, with D unresolved. This CDR3 is built from 15 residues. V was shortened by 3 bases and J by 0 bases, with 8 bases between the two germline ends. Germline lookup yields CDR1 SNHLY and CDR2 FYNNEI. CDR3 sequence reads: CASSEWQTNTGELFF. As DNA, the CDR3 is TGTGCCAGCAGTGAGTGGCAAACGAACACCGGGGAGCTGTTTTTT.

The chain's CDR3 is CASSLSWDSPNEQFF. CDR3 nucleotide sequence: TGTGCCAGCAGCTTAAGTTGGGACTCCCCCAATGAGCAGTTCTTC. This rearrangement joins TRBV11-2 to TRBJ2-1; TRBD2 might be the D (6 bases). V was pared by 2 bases and J by 6 bases, with 14 bases between. CDR3 size: 15 residues. The germline V gene has CDR1 SGHAT and CDR2 FQNNGV. Full variable domain (rest looked up from reference TRBV11-2 and TRBJ2-1): EAGVAQSPRYKIIEKRQSVAFWCNPISGHATLYWYQQILGQGPKLLIQFQNNGVVDDSQLPKDRFSAERLKGVDSTLKIQPAKLEDSAVYLCASSLSWDSPNEQFFGPGTRLTVL.

This chain uses TRBV9 with TRBJ2-7; 7 bases match TRBD2. Germline V lookup: CDR1 SGDLS, CDR2 YYNGEE. CDR3 length equals 13 residues. Trimming removed 3 bases from V and 1 base from J; junction bases left unmatched: 1. The CDR3: CASSEGLSYEQYF. DNA of the CDR3: TGTGCCAGCAGCGAGGGACTATCCTACGAGCAGTACTTC.

The rearrangement links TRBV28 to TRBJ2-7; D may be TRBD2 (6 bases). V was pared by 4 bases and J by 9 bases, with 13 bases between. Per germline, CDR1 MDHEN and CDR2 SYDVKM. There are 12 residues in the CDR3. CDR3 in amino acids: CASSSPPGVQYF. DNA for the CDR3: TGTGCCAGCAGTTCGCCCCCGGGGGTGCAGTACTTC.

The V call is TRBV28, the J call TRBJ2-1; D ambiguous. The CDR3 runs to 11 residues. The germline V and J ends were trimmed by 6 bases and 10 bases, with 10 bases remaining between them. CDR1 MDHEN and CDR2 SYDVKM come from the germline V gene. CDR3 sequence reads: CASSLNSEQFF. CDR3 nucleotides: TGTGCCAGCAGCCTTAACTCAGAGCAGTTCTTC.

The rearrangement joins TRBV27 to TRBJ1-6, with D possibly matching TRBD1 (5 bases). Germline CDR1 MNHEY, CDR2 SMNVEV (reference sequence). Trimming removed 6 bases from V and 10 bases from J, with 10 bases in between. The CDR3 covers 12 residues. The CDR3 bases are TGTGCCAGCAGGACAGCCGGGTCACCCCTCCACTTT. Translation gives CASRTAGSPLHF.

The sample holds one count of this clone. Other nucleotide sequences from this sample produce the same CDR3. The chain combines TRBV5-1 with TRBJ1-1; tentatively, D is TRBD1 (5 bases). V was cut by 5 bases and J by 2 bases, with 13 bases left in between. The CDR3 sequence is 14 residues long. Germline V CDR1 and CDR2: SGHRS, YFSETQ. CDR3 protein: CASRLTAGNTEAFF. The CDR3 DNA is TGCGCCAGCAGGCTGACAGCCGGTAACACTGAAGCTTTCTTT.